This is a list of T cell receptor beta chains from one sample in a study of low-dose radiotherapy and immunotherapy resistance in tumors. TCRdb itself ran the reads through MiXCR, one entry per CDR3 protein. The data hold over 55,000 distinct CDR3 sequences, with more than 25% observed a single time. Specimen: PBMCs, collected before treatment. The receptor set was obtained from a female donor with ovarian cancer. Each CDR3 is given with its conserved first and last residue. The D gene is left open where the match is weak. The size field is filled for only some rows; it gives once, few, many or a size class.

clone size	J gene	V gene	D gene	CDR3 DNA	CDR3 protein
few	TRBJ2-7	TRBV5-6	TRBD1	TGTGCCAGCAGCTACGGGACAGACGGATTTTCCTACGAGCAGTACTTC	CASSYGTDGFSYEQYF
many	TRBJ2-1	TRBV13	NA	TGTGCCAGCAAAACACCGTACAATGAGCAGTTCTTC	CASKTPYNEQFF
NA	TRBJ2-2	TRBV28	NA	NA	CASSFPGLATGELFFFFFFFF
many	TRBJ1-1	TRBV12-3/TRBV12-4	NA	TGTGCCAGCAGTCCCGCGGCCTTGAACACTGAAGCTTTCTTT	CASSPAALNTEAFF
many	TRBJ2-3	TRBV28	NA	TGTGCCAGCAGTCCAACAGGATATGGGAGCACAGATACGCAGTATTTT	CASSPTGYGSTDTQYF
few	TRBJ2-7	TRBV23-1	NA	TGCGCCAGCAGTCAGAGTGTGCGCGAGCAGTACTTC	CASSQSVREQYF
NA	TRBJ2-1	TRBV15	NA	TGTGCCACCAGCAGAGATACGTATAATTCTGGTGAGCAGTTCTTC	CATSRDTYNSGEQFF
many	TRBJ2-7	TRBV20-1	NA	TGCAGTGCGGCCCTCGACGAGCAGTACTTC	CSAALDEQYF
many	TRBJ1-4	TRBV3-1	TRBD1	TGTGCCAGCAGCCAGACGACAGGGGGGAATAATGAAAAACTGTTTTTT	CASSQTTGGNNEKLFF
NA	TRBJ2-7	TRBV11-2	NA	TGTGCCAGCAGCCGGGACAACACCTACGAGCAGTACTTC	CASSRDNTYEQYF
NA	TRBJ1-4	TRBV6-8	NA	TGTGTCAGCAGTTACGGGCAGCTTGCAACTAATGAAAAACTGTTTTTT	CVSSYGQLATNEKLFF
few	TRBJ2-3	TRBV30	TRBD2	TGTGCCTGGAGCCCCGGAGCGGGAGAGGCAGATACGCAGTATTTT	CAWSPGAGEADTQYF
many	TRBJ2-7	TRBV28	NA	TGTGCCAGCAGTTTTGGCTACGAGCAGTACTTC	CASSFGYEQYF
many	TRBJ2-1	TRBV13	NA	TGTGCCAGCAGCCACCCCCGGGGCGGGGCGTACAATGAGCAGTTCTTC	CASSHPRGGAYNEQFF
NA	TRBJ2-7	TRBV13	TRBD1	TGTGCCAGCAGCTTAGACAGGGGCGGCCACGAGCAGTACTTC	CASSLDRGGHEQYF
many	TRBJ1-5	TRBV6-6	NA	TGTGCCAGCAGTTACTCGAGCCTCGATCAGCCCCAGCATTTT	CASSYSSLDQPQHF
many	TRBJ1-1	TRBV29-1	NA	TGCAGCGTGGGACGGGGTGTTGCTGAAGCTTTCTTT	CSVGRGVAEAFF
many	TRBJ1-2	TRBV7-2	NA	TGTGCCAGCAGCTTAGGTTGGTCTCCAACGGGGGGCTACACCTTC	CASSLGWSPTGGYTF
few	TRBJ2-1	TRBV30	NA	TGTGCCTGGAGTGTAAGGGAGCACAATGAGCAGTTCTTC	CAWSVREHNEQFF
many	TRBJ1-1	TRBV11-2	NA	TGTGCCAGCAGCTGGGGCAGGAACACTGAAGCTTTCTTT	CASSWGRNTEAFF
NA	TRBJ2-3	TRBV19	NA	TGTGCCAGTAGTTTGGACCCTGGGGGACACGGGACAGATACGCAGTATTTT	CASSLDPGGHGTDTQYF
NA	TRBJ2-1	TRBV29-1	TRBD2	TGCAGCGTCTACGGACTAGCGGGAAGCTACAATGAGCAGTTCTTC	CSVYGLAGSYNEQFF
NA	TRBJ2-1	TRBV6-2/TRBV6-3	TRBD2	TGTGCCACCAGTGATACGGGACTAGCGGGAGGGCCTTTTATCAATGAGCAGTTCTTC	CATSDTGLAGGPFINEQFF
few	TRBJ1-5	TRBV6-8	TRBD1	TGTGCCAGCAGCCGGACAGGGGTGGACCAGCCCCAGCATTTT	CASSRTGVDQPQHF
NA	TRBJ1-5	TRBV6-2/TRBV6-3	NA	TGTGCCAGCAGCACCATTTTTCTCCCCCATCAGCCCCAGCATTTT	CASSTIFLPHQPQHF
NA	TRBJ2-1	TRBV2	TRBD2	TGTCCCAGCAGTCTGACTAGCGGGGGGGCCGCTGAGCAGCTCTTC	CPSSLTSGGAAEQLF
many	TRBJ2-7	TRBV6-2/TRBV6-3	NA	TGTGCCAGCAGTGTCCTAGGATCCCTCGGCGAGCAGTACTTC	CASSVLGSLGEQYF
many	TRBJ2-2	TRBV19	NA	TGTGCCAGTAGTCTGCAGAGGGGGGGCACCGGGGAGCTGTTTTTT	CASSLQRGGTGELFF
NA	TRBJ2-1	TRBV5-1	TRBD1	TGCGCCAGCAGAACCGGGACAGGGATCGATGAGCAGTTCTTC	CASRTGTGIDEQFF
NA	TRBJ1-3	TRBV28	NA	TGTGCCACCGATGGGACGGGCTCTGGAAACACCATATATTTT	CATDGTGSGNTIYF
once	TRBJ2-2	TRBV11-2	TRBD2	TGTGCCAGCAGCGTCCTCGGGGGGGCCCACTCCGGGGAGCTGTTTTTT	CASSVLGGAHSGELFF
NA	TRBJ1-3	TRBV5-4	NA	TGTGCCAGCAGCTTGCTGGGCGGGGCTGGAAACACCATATATTTT	CASSLLGGAGNTIYF
many	TRBJ2-3	TRBV21-1	NA	TGTGCCAGCAGCAAAGCCACAACTAGCGGGGGCTACGCTAGCACAGATACGCAGTATTTT	CASSKATTSGGYASTDTQYF
many	TRBJ2-7	TRBV6-1	NA	TGTGCCACCCAAAGGGTTGGGGAGCAGTACTTC	CATQRVGEQYF
NA	TRBJ2-1	TRBV6-6	NA	TGTGCCAGCAGTGAGGGGACTTACAATGAGCAGTTCTTC	CASSEGTYNEQFF
NA	TRBJ2-6	TRBV7-9	NA	TGTGCCAGCAGCTCCTTCTCGGGACACCTCTCTGGGGCCAACGTCCTGACTTTC	CASSSFSGHLSGANVLTF
many	TRBJ2-1	TRBV5-1	NA	TGCGCCAGCAGCCTAGGGGCCCAAACAGGCTACAATGAGCAGTTCTTC	CASSLGAQTGYNEQFF
many	TRBJ1-4	TRBV6-2/TRBV6-3	TRBD1	TGTGCCAGCAGTTACGGACAGGGGAGTTTTGAAAAACTGTTTTTT	CASSYGQGSFEKLFF
many	TRBJ2-2	TRBV30	TRBD2	TGTGCCTGGAGTTCAGGACTAGACGCCGGGGAGCTGTTTTTT	CAWSSGLDAGELFF
many	TRBJ1-2	TRBV15	NA	TGTGCCACCAGCAGAGCGGGGGGTAACTATGGCTACACCTTC	CATSRAGGNYGYTF